This T cell receptor beta chain came from a study of glioma-infiltrating T cells. This clonotype was observed at least ten times. TCR alpha and beta CDR3 regions were amplified from RNA using iRepertoire nested multiplex PCR. Input was roughly 85-450 ng of tissue mRNA or PBMC total RNA. MiXCR, run by TCRdb on the multiplex PCR reads, gives a single entry per CDR3 protein. The sample has approximately 120,000 distinct CDR3 sequences, about 25% seen once. The germline gives CDR1 DFQATT, CDR2 SNEGSKA (reference sequence). This CDR3 comprises 14 residues. Trimming removed 8 bases from V and 5 bases from J; junction bases left unmatched: 12.

Material: glioma tissue, nonneoplastic brain tissue, or PBMCs (not recorded which). The source is a human donor with low-grade glioma or glioblastoma, undergoing nonglioma brain surgery, or in good health (not recorded which). The rearrangement links TRBV20-1 to TRBJ2-7, with 10 bases matching TRBD2. This CDR3 reads CSTMGLAGVDEQYF. The CDR3 DNA is TGCAGTACAATGGGCCTAGCGGGAGTCGACGAGCAGTACTTC.